This T cell receptor (beta chain) was documented in a study of neurological immune-mediated disorders. Study as a whole: Among the approximately 34 patients with multiple sclerosis, roughly 31 were relapsing-remitting, while 3 were secondary progressive.

TCRdb reprocessed the 5' RACE reads via MiXCR and lists one record per CDR3 protein. This table has just over 95,000 distinct CDR3 sequences, around 3.4% appearing once. The sample comprised PBMCs. The clonotype was recovered from a young woman with multiple sclerosis.

The CDR3 DNA reads as TGCAGTGCTAGGGCTGGGTCTTCCTGGGGGGCAAACACTGAAGCTTTCTTT. Protein: CSARAGSSWGANTEAFF. V is TRBV20-1 and J is TRBJ1-1; the D gene is possibly TRBD1 (6 bases). From germline, CDR1 is DFQATT and CDR2 SNEGSKA (reference sequence). Trimming took off 3 bases at V and 2 bases at J, with 22 bases between the two ends. There are 17 residues in the CDR3.